A single T cell receptor beta chain is shown here with its context. No antigen is known for it. This CDR3 is 14 amino acids long. V dropped 3 bases and J dropped 6 bases, with 12 bases sitting between them. In germline, CDR1 is SGDLS, CDR2 YYNGEE. The sample belongs to a study of regulatory dendritic cells for organ transplantation. General study results and limits: Memory CD8+ clonal expansion seemed more limited with regulatory than mature dendritic cells.

Sequencing was performed with immunoSEQ multiplex PCR; in TCRdb, only in-frame clones are kept and a portion is missing. The sample yields some 35,000 clones, around 90% seen once. V usage is TRBV9 and J usage is TRBJ1-4; no clear D. Source material: naive CD8+ T cells from blood. The subset here: CD45RA+ naive T cells. The TCR was taken from a human donor in good health. The DNA for the CDR3 is TGTGCCAGCAGCGCAGCCCCAGCACATGAAAAACTGTTTTTT. It encodes CASSAAPAHEKLFF.